Below are 24 T cell receptor beta chains sequenced from a single sample in a study of T cell changes during pregnancy in multiple sclerosis. TCRdb's table, derived via immunoSEQ multiplex PCR, lists solely in-frame clones and lacks some. The sample yields around 21,000 clones, 80% to 90% seen once. Sequences were derived from CD8+ T cells from peripheral blood mononuclear cells, sampled after pregnancy. Source of these receptors: a female donor in good health, enrolled as a control in a pregnancy study.

In its sample, this clone was seen once. The chain couples TRBV7-6 to TRBJ2-2; D call uncertain. Per the germline V gene, CDR1 is SGHVS and CDR2 is FNYEAQ. Trimming removed 5 bases at V and 5 bases at J, with 3 bases between. The CDR3 contains 11 residues. The CDR3 reads CASSATGELFF. DNA of the CDR3: TGTGCCAGCAGCGCGACCGGGGAGCTGTTTTTT.

V usage is TRBV13 and J usage is TRBJ2-2; TRBD1 agrees at 9 bases. Germline CDR1 is PRHDT and CDR2 is FYEKMQ (reference sequence). The CDR3 is 18 residues long. The junction had 11 bases not matched to a gene; V was cut back by 5 bases and J by 1 base. The chain's CDR3 is CASSTGQGFWGNTGELFF. CDR3 DNA sequence: TGTGCCAGCAGCACCGGACAGGGGTTCTGGGGGAACACCGGGGAGCTGTTTTTT.

This sequence joins TRBV5-5 and TRBJ2-3; 13 nucleotides align to TRBD2. CDR1 is SGHKS and CDR2 is YYEKEE in the germline V gene (reference sequence). Losses at the gene ends were 4 bases for V and 3 bases for J; bases not matched to a gene: 11. This CDR3 has 18 amino acids. CDR3 nucleotide sequence: TGTGCCAGCAGCCAGCCGGGACTAGCGGGACATGGGACAGATACGCAGTATTTT. This translates into CASSQPGLAGHGTDTQYF.

CDR3 DNA sequence: TGTGCCAGCTCACCACCTAGCGGAGGCACAGATACGCAGTATTTT. Translating it yields CASSPPSGGTDTQYF. V and J are TRBV18 and TRBJ2-3; tentative D call: TRBD2 (6 bases). The V end was cut by 0 bases, the J end by 1 base, with 8 bases between. Germline lookup yields CDR1 KGHSH and CDR2 LQKENI. The CDR3 runs to 15 residues.

This clone was picked up one time. The V and J genes are TRBV6-5 and TRBJ1-5; D is undetermined. In germline, CDR1 is MNHEY, CDR2 SVGAGI. The length of the CDR3 is 15 residues. Trimming shortened V by 5 bases and J by 6 bases, and 17 bases separated the two germline ends. The CDR3 sequence is CASSPDTLAVQPQHF. The CDR3 DNA sequence: TGTGCCAGCAGTCCTGACACACTAGCGGTTCAGCCCCAGCATTTT.

V and J are TRBV6-5 and TRBJ2-5, with D perhaps matching TRBD2 (6 bases). The germline V and J ends were trimmed by 5 bases and 5 bases, with 18 bases remaining between them. The germline gives CDR1 MNHEY, CDR2 SVGAGI. This CDR3 is 15 amino acids long. The CDR3 DNA sequence: TGTGCCAGCAGTCCCTCGGGAGTATGGAGGGAGACCCAGTACTTC. It translates to CASSPSGVWRETQYF.

The genes are TRBV30 and TRBJ1-6; no clear D. Germline CDR1 and CDR2: GTSNPN and SVGIG (reference sequence). V lost 5 bases to trimming and J lost 10 bases, with 6 bases between them. The CDR3 spans 10 residues. CDR3 nucleotide sequence: TGTGCCTGGGGGAGGTCACCCCTCCACTTT. Its protein is CAWGRSPLHF.

This clone was counted only a few times. The V and J genes are TRBV5-1 and TRBJ2-2; D not certain. Trimming removed 3 bases from V and 8 bases from J, with 8 bases in between. From germline, CDR1 is SGHRS and CDR2 YFSETQ. CDR3 length: 12 residues. The CDR3 nucleotides read TGCGCCAGCAGCTACAGTGCTGGGGAGCTGTTTTTT. Translation: CASSYSAGELFF.

The chain couples TRBV7-2 to TRBJ2-3, with D hard to call. The V end was cut by 1 base, the J end by 3 bases, with 17 bases between. CDR1 and CDR2 (germline): SGHTA, FQGNSA. This CDR3 has 17 residues. CDR3 sequence (DNA): TGTGCCAGCAGCTTAGGCGCGCGCGCAACCAGGACAGATACGCAGTATTTT. It codes for CASSLGARATRTDTQYF.

V and J are TRBV5-3 and TRBJ2-5; D gene unclear. TRBV5-3 is recorded as an ORF, its role being uncertain. The CDR3 is 16 residues long. V was trimmed by 3 bases and J by 2 bases, leaving 17 bases between them. The CDR3 here is CARSSNQATSQETQYF. CDR3 nucleotide sequence: TGTGCCAGAAGCTCCAATCAGGCGACAAGTCAAGAGACCCAGTACTTC.

The V and J genes are TRBV2 and TRBJ2-1; 7 bases align to TRBD2. This CDR3 is built from 16 residues. The J segment lost 8 bases and the V segment lost 0 bases, leaving 10 bases of the junction unmatched. Germline loops: CDR1 SNHLY, CDR2 FYNNEI. CDR3 sequence reads: CASSEASGGSVDEQFF. The CDR3 DNA reads TGTGCCAGCAGTGAAGCTTCGGGCGGGAGTGTAGATGAGCAGTTCTTC.

V gene TRBV6-1 combines with J gene TRBJ1-1; TRBD1 matches at 9 bases. Per germline, CDR1 MNHNS and CDR2 SASEGT. With V trimmed by 1 base and J by 3 bases, 12 bases remained unmatched. CDR3 length equals 18 residues. The DNA of the CDR3 is TGTGCCAGCAGTGAAGAGGTTCCGGGACAGGGATTTTACACTGAAGCTTTCTTT. This translates into CASSEEVPGQGFYTEAFF.

The rearrangement links TRBV6-5 to TRBJ1-1; TRBD1 is a possible D gene (6 bases). Germline V gives CDR1 MNHEY, CDR2 SVGAGI. The CDR3 loop spans 15 amino acids. V lost 2 bases, J lost 4 bases, and 14 bases lay in between. The CDR3 reads CASSYATGSGTEAFF. In DNA, the CDR3 is TGTGCCAGCAGTTACGCAACAGGGAGTGGCACTGAAGCTTTCTTT.

V is TRBV19 and J is TRBJ2-7; 10 bases line up with TRBD2. CDR1 is LNHDA, CDR2 SQIVND, per germline (reference sequence). V was clipped by 1 base and J by 3 bases; unmatched bases: 6. This CDR3 has 16 amino acids. CDR3 DNA: TGTGCCAGTAGTATAGCATTACTAGCGGGGATCTACGAGCAGTACTTC. It specifies CASSIALLAGIYEQYF.

The V gene is TRBV5-6, the J gene TRBJ1-2, with 10 bases fitting TRBD1. There are 13 residues in the CDR3. Per the germline V gene, CDR1 is SGHDT and CDR2 is YYEEEE. The V gene end was trimmed by 4 bases and the J gene end by 4 bases; junction bases not matched to a gene: 1. In DNA form, the CDR3 reads TGTGCCAGCAGCGGGACAGGGGTCTATGGCTACACCTTC. Translated: CASSGTGVYGYTF.

V and J are TRBV7-8 and TRBJ1-5; D is unresolved. In germline, CDR1 is SGHVS, CDR2 FQNEAQ. The CDR3 spans 16 residues. V dropped 1 base and J dropped 1 base, with 11 bases sitting between them. The CDR3 nucleotides are TGTGCCAGCAGCTTAGAAGTCCCGACAAGCAATCAGCCCCAGCATTTT. Encoded protein: CASSLEVPTSNQPQHF.

The chain combines TRBV30 with TRBJ2-3; the match to TRBD2 covers 9 bases. This CDR3 contains 18 residues. CDR1 is GTSNPN and CDR2 is SVGIG in the germline V gene (reference sequence). V dropped 0 bases and J dropped 5; count of bases not matched to a gene: 15. The CDR3: CAWSVPAGGLTSGDTQYF. CDR3 nucleotides: TGTGCCTGGAGTGTACCAGCGGGGGGACTAACCAGCGGAGATACGCAGTATTTT.

The rearrangement links TRBV7-2 to TRBJ2-1, with TRBD2 matching over 13 bases. The CDR3 is made up of 16 amino acids. CDR1 and CDR2 (germline): SGHTA, FQGNSA. The J segment lost 3 bases and the V segment lost 5 bases, leaving 4 bases of the junction unmatched. CDR3 sequence (DNA): TGTGCCAGCAGCCCCGGACTAGCGGGAGTCTACAATGAGCAGTTCTTC. Residues: CASSPGLAGVYNEQFF.

This clone was counted a few times. The chain is built from TRBV7-9 and TRBJ1-6, with TRBD1 as a possible D gene (5 bases). V lost 5 bases and J 7 bases, leaving 9 bases between the germline ends. There are 13 residues in the CDR3. Germline values: CDR1 SEHNR, CDR2 FQNEAQ (reference sequence). The CDR3, as DNA: TGTGCCAGCAGCCCTGACAGAAATTCACCCCTCCACTTT. Amino acids: CASSPDRNSPLHF.

V gene TRBV4-1 combines with J gene TRBJ2-7; 11 nucleotides agree with TRBD2. CDR1 is MGHRA and CDR2 is YSYEKL in the germline V gene. The CDR3 spans 15 residues. The trim removed 2 bases at V and 4 bases at J, leaving 4 bases unmatched. CDR3 loop: CASSQRGLAEYEQYF. In DNA, the CDR3 is TGCGCCAGCAGCCAAAGGGGACTAGCGGAATACGAGCAGTACTTC.

This clone showed up just a few times. The chain joins TRBV5-6 to TRBJ2-7; TRBD1 agrees at 9 bases. Germline trimming cut 4 bases from V and 6 bases from J; bases unmatched to any gene: 8. In germline, CDR1 is SGHDT, CDR2 YYEEEE. The CDR3 covers 14 residues. In DNA form, the CDR3 reads TGTGCCAGCAGCCCCACCGGGACAGGGTCCGAGCAGTACTTC. This sequence encodes CASSPTGTGSEQYF.

This chain links TRBV5-1 with TRBJ2-7; maybe TRBD2 (7 bases). Germline CDR1 and CDR2: SGHRS and YFSETQ. V was pared by 0 bases and J by 4 bases, with 11 bases between. The CDR3 consists of 14 residues. The CDR3 region is CASSLEGRGYEQYF. The DNA of the CDR3 is TGCGCCAGCAGCTTGGAAGGGAGGGGGTACGAGCAGTACTTC.

The chain employs TRBV9 and TRBJ2-1; 11 bases match TRBD2. Germline CDR1 is SGDLS and CDR2 is YYNGEE. The junction had 6 bases not matched to a gene; V was cut back by 4 bases and J by 3 bases. The CDR3 is 16 residues long. CDR3 sequence: CASSSASGGYYNEQFF. The CDR3 bases are TGTGCCAGCAGCTCAGCTAGCGGGGGGTACTACAATGAGCAGTTCTTC.

In its sample, this clone was seen a few times. The V and J genes are TRBV7-2 and TRBJ2-3; 10 positions match TRBD2. Trimming removed 5 bases from V and 5 bases from J; junction bases left unmatched: 7. The CDR3 totals 15 residues. Germline-derived CDR1 and CDR2 are SGHTA and FQGNSA. CDR3 amino acids: CASSDVAGGGDTQYF. For the CDR3, the DNA is TGTGCCAGCAGCGATGTAGCGGGAGGAGGAGATACGCAGTATTTT.